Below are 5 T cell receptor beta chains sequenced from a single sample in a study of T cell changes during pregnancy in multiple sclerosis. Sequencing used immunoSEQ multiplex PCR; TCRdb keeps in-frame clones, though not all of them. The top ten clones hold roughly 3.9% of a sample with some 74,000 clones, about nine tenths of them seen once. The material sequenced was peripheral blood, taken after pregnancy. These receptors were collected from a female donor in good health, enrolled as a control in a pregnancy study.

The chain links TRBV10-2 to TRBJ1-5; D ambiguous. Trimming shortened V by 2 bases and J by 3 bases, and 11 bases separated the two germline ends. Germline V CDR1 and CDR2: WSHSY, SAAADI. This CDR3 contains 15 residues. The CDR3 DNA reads TGCGCCAGCAGTGAGGCTGGAGGGTCCAATCAGCCCCAGCATTTT. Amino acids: CASSEAGGSNQPQHF.

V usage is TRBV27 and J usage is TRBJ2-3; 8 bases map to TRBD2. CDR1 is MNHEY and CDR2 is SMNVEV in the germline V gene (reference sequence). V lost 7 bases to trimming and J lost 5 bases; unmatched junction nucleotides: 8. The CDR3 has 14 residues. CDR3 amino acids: CASNPRGGLDTQYF. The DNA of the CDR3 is TGTGCCAGCAACCCCCGGGGGGGGCTAGATACGCAGTATTTT.

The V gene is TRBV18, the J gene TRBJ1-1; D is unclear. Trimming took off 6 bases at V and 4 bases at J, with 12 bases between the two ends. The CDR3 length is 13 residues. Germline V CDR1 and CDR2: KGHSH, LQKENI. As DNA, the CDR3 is TGTGCCAGCTCCCCTAGCCGAGGCACTGAAGCTTTCTTT. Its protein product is CASSPSRGTEAFF.

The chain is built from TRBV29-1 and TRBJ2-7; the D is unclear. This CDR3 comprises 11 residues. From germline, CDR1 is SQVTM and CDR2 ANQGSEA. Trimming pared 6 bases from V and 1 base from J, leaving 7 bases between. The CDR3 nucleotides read TGCAGCGTGGCCGAATCCTACGAGCAGTACTTC. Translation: CSVAESYEQYF.

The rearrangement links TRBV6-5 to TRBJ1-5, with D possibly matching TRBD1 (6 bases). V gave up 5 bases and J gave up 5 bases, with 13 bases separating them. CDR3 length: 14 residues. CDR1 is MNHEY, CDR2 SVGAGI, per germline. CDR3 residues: CASSSIGGDQPQHF. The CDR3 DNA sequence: TGTGCCAGCAGTAGTATAGGGGGGGATCAGCCCCAGCATTTT.